This TCR beta chain was captured by sequencing in a study of blood T cell repertoires in COVID-19. The overall study: Acute-phase and convalescent COVID-19 samples originated in the United States, Italy and Spain.

Clones were read by immunoSEQ multiplex PCR, and TCRdb kept only the in-frame ones, dropping some. The repertoire includes about 400,000 clones, 80% to 90% of them detected once, and over 1.3% sits in the top ten. The CDR3 has 15 residues. The ends were cut back, 2 bases at V and 4 bases at J, with 9 bases in the middle. Germline-derived CDR1 and CDR2 are MNHEY and SVGAGI. V usage is TRBV6-5 and J usage is TRBJ1-6, with D perhaps TRBD1 (6 bases). The sequence was obtained from a young woman with active or convalescent COVID-19. Source material: peripheral blood. The CDR3, as DNA: TGTGCCAGCAGTTACGAGGGGGGGTATAATTCACCCCTCCACTTT. Encoded protein: CASSYEGGYNSPLHF.